These 4 T cell receptor beta chains share one sample of origin, sequenced in a study of T cell repertoires and HLA-DP antigens. What these receptors recognize is not known. TCRdb's copy holds only in-frame clones and misses some; the assay was immunoSEQ multiplex PCR. The sample records approximately 110,000 clones, more than 85% being singletons. The specimen sequenced was CD4+ T cells from PBMCs. These receptors were taken from a woman aged 18-30 years in good health and CMV-seronegative.

This chain connects TRBV7-3 to TRBJ2-3; D may be TRBD2 (7 bases). The CDR3 consists of 14 residues. CDR1 and CDR2 (germline): SGHTA, FQGTGA. With 5 bases removed from V and 2 bases from J, the gap between germline ends came to 11 bases. The CDR3 loop is CASSVGGHTDTQYF. The CDR3, as DNA: TGTGCCAGCAGCGTGGGGGGGCACACAGATACGCAGTATTTT.

The genes are TRBV28 and TRBJ1-4, with no clear D. The CDR3 extends over 15 amino acids. Germline values: CDR1 MDHEN, CDR2 SYDVKM. V lost 6 bases to trimming and J lost 2 bases, with 13 bases between them. CDR3 nucleotide sequence: TGTGCCAGCAGCCTCGACGGCCGGACTAATGAAAAACTGTTTTTT. Translated, it gives CASSLDGRTNEKLFF.

This chain connects TRBV18 to TRBJ2-5, with TRBD2 matching over 7 bases. Germline CDR1 is KGHSH and CDR2 is LQKENI. V lost 3 bases to trimming and J lost 4 bases; unmatched junction nucleotides: 8. This CDR3 is built from 15 residues. The DNA of the CDR3 is TGTGCCAGCTCACCTTCGACGGGGGAGGGAGAGACCCAGTACTTC. Protein product: CASSPSTGEGETQYF.

This clone was picked up one time. The rearrangement links TRBV2 to TRBJ1-1, with unresolved D. The CDR3 runs 13 residues. The V end was cut by 3 bases, the J end by 10 bases, with 15 bases between. In germline, CDR1 is SNHLY, CDR2 FYNNEI. The CDR3 sequence is CASSDGETVGAFF. In nucleotides, the CDR3 is TGTGCCAGCAGTGACGGGGAGACGGTTGGAGCTTTCTTT.